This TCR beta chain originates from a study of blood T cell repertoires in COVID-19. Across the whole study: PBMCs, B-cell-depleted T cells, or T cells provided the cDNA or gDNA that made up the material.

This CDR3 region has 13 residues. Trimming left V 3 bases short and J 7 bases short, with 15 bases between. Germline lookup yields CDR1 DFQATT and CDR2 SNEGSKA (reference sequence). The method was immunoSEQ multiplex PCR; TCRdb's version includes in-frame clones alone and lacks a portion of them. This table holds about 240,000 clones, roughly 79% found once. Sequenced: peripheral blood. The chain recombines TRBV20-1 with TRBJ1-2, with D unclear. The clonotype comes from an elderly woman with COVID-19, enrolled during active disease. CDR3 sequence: CSASKLGVSGYTF. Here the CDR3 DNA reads TGCAGTGCTAGTAAACTAGGTGTCTCTGGCTACACCTTC.